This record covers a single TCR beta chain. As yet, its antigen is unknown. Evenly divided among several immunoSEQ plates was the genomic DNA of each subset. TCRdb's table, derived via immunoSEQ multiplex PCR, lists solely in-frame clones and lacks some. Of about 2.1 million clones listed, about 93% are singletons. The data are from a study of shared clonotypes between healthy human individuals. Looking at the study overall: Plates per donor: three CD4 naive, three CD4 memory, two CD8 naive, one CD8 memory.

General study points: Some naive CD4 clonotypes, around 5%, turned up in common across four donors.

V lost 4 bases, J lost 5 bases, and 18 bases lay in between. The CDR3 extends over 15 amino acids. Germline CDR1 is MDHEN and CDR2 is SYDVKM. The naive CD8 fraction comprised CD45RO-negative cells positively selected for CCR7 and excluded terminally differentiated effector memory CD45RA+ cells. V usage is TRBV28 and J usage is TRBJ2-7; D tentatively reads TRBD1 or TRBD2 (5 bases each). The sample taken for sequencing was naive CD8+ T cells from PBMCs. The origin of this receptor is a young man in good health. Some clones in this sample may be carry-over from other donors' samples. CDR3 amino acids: CASSYRDGTLDEQYF. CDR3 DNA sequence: TGTGCCAGCAGTTACCGGGACGGAACTCTAGACGAGCAGTACTTC. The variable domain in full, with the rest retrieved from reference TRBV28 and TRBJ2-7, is DVKVTQSSRYLVKRTGEKVFLECVQDMDHENMFWYRQDPGLGLRLIYFSYDVKMKEKGDIPEGYSVSREKKERFSLILESASTNQTSMYLCASSYRDGTLDEQYFGPGTRLTVT.